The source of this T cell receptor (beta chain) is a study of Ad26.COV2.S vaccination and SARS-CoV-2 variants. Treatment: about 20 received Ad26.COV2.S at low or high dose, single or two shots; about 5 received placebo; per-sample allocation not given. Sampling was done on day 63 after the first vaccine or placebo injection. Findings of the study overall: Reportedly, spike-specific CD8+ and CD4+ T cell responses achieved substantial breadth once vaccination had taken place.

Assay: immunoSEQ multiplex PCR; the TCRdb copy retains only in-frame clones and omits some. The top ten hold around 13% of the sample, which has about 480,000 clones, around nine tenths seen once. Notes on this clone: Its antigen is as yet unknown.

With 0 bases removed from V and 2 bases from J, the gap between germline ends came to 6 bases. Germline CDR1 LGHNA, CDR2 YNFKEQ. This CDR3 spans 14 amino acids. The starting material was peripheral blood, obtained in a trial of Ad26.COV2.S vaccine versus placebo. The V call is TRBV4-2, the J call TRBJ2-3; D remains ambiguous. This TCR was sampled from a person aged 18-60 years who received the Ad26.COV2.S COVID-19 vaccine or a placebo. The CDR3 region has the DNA TGTGCCAGCAGCCAAGACCGACTCACAGATACGCAGTATTTT. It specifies CASSQDRLTDTQYF.